This is a list of T cell receptor beta chains from one sample in a study of CD8 T cells in ankylosing spondylitis. TCRdb fed the 5' RACE reads into MiXCR, producing one record per CDR3 protein. This sample has some 300,000 distinct CDR3 sequences, with around 21% found just once. Sequencing was done on a sample of blood, either unsorted or a sorted T cell fraction (not recorded which). Receptors were obtained from a female donor with ankylosing spondylitis or in good health (not recorded which). Each CDR3 is given with its conserved first and last residue. D genes are given only for firm matches. Clone size is not always given. Where it is, it says once, few, many or a class for expanded clones.

D gene	V gene	clone size	J gene	CDR3 protein	CDR3 DNA
-	TRBV11-2	-	TRBJ2-1	CASSPTRGTYNEQFF	TGTGCCAGCAGCCCGACTAGAGGGACCTACAATGAGCAGTTCTTC
-	TRBV9	-	TRBJ2-7	CASSNRFSEQYF	TGTGCCAGCAGCAACAGGTTTTCCGAGCAGTACTTC
-	TRBV6-1	-	TRBJ1-3	CASSEAQVLLSGNTIYF	TGTGCCAGCAGTGAAGCGCAGGTCCTCCTCTCTGGAAACACCATATATTTT
TRBD2	TRBV7-9	-	TRBJ2-5	CASSSGGTRQETQYF	TGTGCCAGCAGCTCGGGAGGGACCAGGCAAGAGACCCAGTACTTC
TRBD2	TRBV6-1	many	TRBJ2-1	CASTRLAGNNEQFF	TGTGCCAGCACTAGGCTAGCGGGAAACAATGAGCAGTTCTTC
TRBD2	TRBV2	few	TRBJ2-1	CVSSPLAVPYNEQFF	TGTGTCAGCAGTCCACTAGCGGTTCCCTACAATGAGCAGTTCTTC
TRBD2	TRBV3-1	-	TRBJ2-1	CASSQRLAGGRNEQFF	TGTGCCAGCAGCCAGAGACTAGCGGGAGGTCGCAATGAGCAGTTCTTC
TRBD2	TRBV12-3/TRBV12-4	-	TRBJ2-1	CACSWGTSGRLSSYNEQFF	TGTGCCTGCAGTTGGGGGACTAGCGGGAGGCTAAGCTCCTACAATGAGCAGTTCTTC
TRBD1	TRBV3-1	few	TRBJ2-7	CASTDRTHEQYF	TGTGCCAGCACGGACAGGACCCACGAGCAGTACTTC
-	TRBV6-4	few	TRBJ2-2	CASRRAVNTGELFF	TGTGCCAGCCGGCGGGCTGTGAACACCGGGGAGCTGTTTTTT
TRBD2	TRBV2	-	TRBJ2-1	CASSATRTRVYNEQFF	TGTGCCAGCAGCGCCACGCGGACTAGGGTCTACAATGAGCAGTTCTTC
-	TRBV7-2	few	TRBJ2-7	CASSQTTNSYEQYF	TGTGCCAGCAGCCAGACCACTAACTCCTACGAGCAGTACTTC
-	TRBV29-1	few	TRBJ2-1	CSVGPLDNEQFF	TGCAGCGTTGGACCGCTGGACAATGAGCAGTTCTTC
-	TRBV28	-	TRBJ1-1	CASSLIQTPNTEAFF	TGTGCCAGCAGCTTAATCCAGACACCGAACACTGAAGCTTTCTTT
-	TRBV30	-	TRBJ1-4	CAWSVQGLANEKLFF	TGTGCCTGGAGTGTACAGGGTCTTGCTAATGAAAAACTGTTTTTT
-	TRBV29-1	-	TRBJ2-7	CSGGSDEQYF	TGCAGCGGAGGGAGTGACGAGCAGTACTTC
-	TRBV25-1	many	TRBJ2-7	CATHSDPYEQYF	TGTGCCACTCACAGTGATCCCTACGAGCAGTACTTC
TRBD1	TRBV2	-	TRBJ1-6	CASSKGQGDSPLHF	TGTGCCAGCAGCAAGGGACAGGGTGATTCACCCCTCCACTTT
-	TRBV18	-	TRBJ2-3	CASSPQHTDTQYF	TGTGCCAGCTCACCCCAGCACACAGATACGCAGTATTTT
-	TRBV27	few	TRBJ1-2	CASKDSNYGYTF	TGTGCCAGCAAAGACAGTAACTATGGCTACACCTTC
-	TRBV28	once	TRBJ2-2	CATPLGTTNTGELFF	TGTGCCACCCCGTTAGGGACAACGAACACCGGGGAGCTGTTTTTT
-	TRBV4-3	-	TRBJ2-7	CASSQKSWGEQYF	TGCGCCAGCAGCCAAAAAAGCTGGGGCGAGCAGTACTTC